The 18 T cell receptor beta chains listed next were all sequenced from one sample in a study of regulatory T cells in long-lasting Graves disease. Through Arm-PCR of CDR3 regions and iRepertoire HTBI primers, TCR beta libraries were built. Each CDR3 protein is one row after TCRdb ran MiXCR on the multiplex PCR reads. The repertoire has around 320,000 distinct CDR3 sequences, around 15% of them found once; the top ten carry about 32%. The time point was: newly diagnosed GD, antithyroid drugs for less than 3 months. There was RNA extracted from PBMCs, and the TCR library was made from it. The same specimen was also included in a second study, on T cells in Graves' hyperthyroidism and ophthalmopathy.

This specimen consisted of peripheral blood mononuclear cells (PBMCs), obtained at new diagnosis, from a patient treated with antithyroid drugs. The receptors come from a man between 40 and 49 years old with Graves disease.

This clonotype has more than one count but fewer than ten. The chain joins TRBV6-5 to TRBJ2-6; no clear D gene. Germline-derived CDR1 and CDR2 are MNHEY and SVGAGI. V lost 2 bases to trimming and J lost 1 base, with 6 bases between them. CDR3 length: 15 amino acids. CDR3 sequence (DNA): TGTGCCAGCAGTTACGGCGTTTCTGGGGCCAACGTCCTGACTTTC. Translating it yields CASSYGVSGANVLTF.

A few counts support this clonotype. The CDR3 coding sequence is TGTGCCAGCAGCCAGCTACAGGGTTTTAGCAATCAGCCCCAGCATTTT. It specifies CASSQLQGFSNQPQHF. V gene TRBV4-2 combines with J gene TRBJ1-5, with a weak D call TRBD1 (6 bases). Germline CDR1 and CDR2: LGHNA and YNFKEQ. The CDR3 runs to 16 residues. V lost 3 bases and J 0 bases, leaving 12 bases between the germline ends.

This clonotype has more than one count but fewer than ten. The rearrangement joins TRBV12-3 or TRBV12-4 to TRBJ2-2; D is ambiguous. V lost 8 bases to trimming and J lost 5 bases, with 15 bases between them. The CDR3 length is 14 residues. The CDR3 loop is CASASTASTGELFF. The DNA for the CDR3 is TGTGCCAGCGCGAGTACCGCATCTACCGGGGAGCTGTTTTTT.

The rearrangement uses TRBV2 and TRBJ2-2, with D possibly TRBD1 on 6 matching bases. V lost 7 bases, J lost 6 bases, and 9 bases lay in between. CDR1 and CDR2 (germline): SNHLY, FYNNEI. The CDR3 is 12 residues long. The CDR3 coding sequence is TGTGCCAGCATGCAGGGGCCCGGGGAGCTGTTTTTT. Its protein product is CASMQGPGELFF. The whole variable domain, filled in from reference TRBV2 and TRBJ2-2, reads EPEVTQTPSHQVTQMGQEVILRCVPISNHLYFYWYRQILGQKVEFLVSFYNNEISEKSEIFDDQFSVERPDGSNFTLKIRSTKLEDSAMYFCASMQGPGELFFGEGSRLTVL.

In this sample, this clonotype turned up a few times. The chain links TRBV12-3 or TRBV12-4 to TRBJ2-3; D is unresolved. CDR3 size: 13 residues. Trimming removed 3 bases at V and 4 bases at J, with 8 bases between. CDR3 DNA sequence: TGTGCCAGCAGTTTTTGGGTGGCAGATACGCAGTATTTT. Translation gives CASSFWVADTQYF.

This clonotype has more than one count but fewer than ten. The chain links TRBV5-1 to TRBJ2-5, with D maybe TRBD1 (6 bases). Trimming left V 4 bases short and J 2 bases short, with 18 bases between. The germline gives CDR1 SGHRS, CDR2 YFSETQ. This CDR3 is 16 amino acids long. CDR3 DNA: TGCGCCAGCAGCAAAAGCCCCCAGGGGCCTCAAGAGACCCAGTACTTC. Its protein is CASSKSPQGPQETQYF.

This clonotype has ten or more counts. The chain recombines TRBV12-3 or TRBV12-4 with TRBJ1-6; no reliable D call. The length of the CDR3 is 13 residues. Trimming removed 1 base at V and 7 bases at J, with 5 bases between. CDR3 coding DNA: TGTGCCAGCAGTTTAGTAGTAAATTCACCCCTCCACTTT. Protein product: CASSLVVNSPLHF.

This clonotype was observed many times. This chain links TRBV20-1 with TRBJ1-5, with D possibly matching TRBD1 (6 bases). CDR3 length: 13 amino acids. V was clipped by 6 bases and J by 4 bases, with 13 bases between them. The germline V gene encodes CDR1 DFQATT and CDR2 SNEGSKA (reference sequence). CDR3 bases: TGCAGTGCCACGACAGGCCATAATCAGCCCCAGCATTTT. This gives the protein CSATTGHNQPQHF.

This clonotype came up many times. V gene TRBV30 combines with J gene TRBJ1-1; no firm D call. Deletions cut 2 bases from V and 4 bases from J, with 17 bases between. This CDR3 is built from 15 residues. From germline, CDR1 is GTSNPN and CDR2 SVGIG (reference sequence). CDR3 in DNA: TGTGCCTGGAGTTCGATCCCCCTAGGGATCACTGAAGCTTTCTTT. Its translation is CAWSSIPLGITEAFF. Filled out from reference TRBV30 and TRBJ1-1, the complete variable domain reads SQTIHQWPATLVQPVGSPLSLECTVEGTSNPNLYWYRQAAGRGLQLLFYSVGIGQISSEVPQNLSASRPQDRQFILSSKKLLLSDSGFYLCAWSSIPLGITEAFFGQGTRLTVV.

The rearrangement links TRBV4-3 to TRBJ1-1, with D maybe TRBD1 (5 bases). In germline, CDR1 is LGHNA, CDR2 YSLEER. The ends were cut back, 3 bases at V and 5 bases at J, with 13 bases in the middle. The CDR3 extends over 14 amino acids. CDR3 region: CASSHGGRVTEAFF. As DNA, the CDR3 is TGCGCCAGCAGCCATGGGGGGAGGGTTACTGAAGCTTTCTTT.

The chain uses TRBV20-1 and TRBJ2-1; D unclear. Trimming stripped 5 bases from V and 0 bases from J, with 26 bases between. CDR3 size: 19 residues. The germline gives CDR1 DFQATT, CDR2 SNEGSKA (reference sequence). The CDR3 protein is CSAQSFFLSGSSSYNEQFF. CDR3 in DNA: TGCAGTGCTCAGAGCTTTTTCCTGTCTGGCTCTTCCTCCTACAATGAGCAGTTCTTC.

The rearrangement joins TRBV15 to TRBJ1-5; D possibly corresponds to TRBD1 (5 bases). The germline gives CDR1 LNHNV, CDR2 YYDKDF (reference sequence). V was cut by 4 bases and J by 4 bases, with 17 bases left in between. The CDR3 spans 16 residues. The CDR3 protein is CATSMPQGLGNQPQHF. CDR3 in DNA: TGTGCCACCAGCATGCCCCAGGGCCTAGGGAATCAGCCCCAGCATTTT.

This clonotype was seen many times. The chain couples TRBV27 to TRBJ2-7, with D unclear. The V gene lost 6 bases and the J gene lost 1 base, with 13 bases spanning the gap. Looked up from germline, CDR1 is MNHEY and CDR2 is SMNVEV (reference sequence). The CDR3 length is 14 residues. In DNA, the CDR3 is TGTGCCAGCAGCCCAAGTCGGGCATCCTACGAGCAGTACTTC. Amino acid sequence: CASSPSRASYEQYF.

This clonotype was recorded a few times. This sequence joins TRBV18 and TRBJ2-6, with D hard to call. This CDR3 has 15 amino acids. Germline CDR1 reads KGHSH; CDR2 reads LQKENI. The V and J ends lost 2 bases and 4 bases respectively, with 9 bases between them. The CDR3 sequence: CASSPVPAGANVLTF. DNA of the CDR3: TGTGCCAGCTCACCAGTCCCAGCGGGGGCCAACGTCCTGACTTTC.

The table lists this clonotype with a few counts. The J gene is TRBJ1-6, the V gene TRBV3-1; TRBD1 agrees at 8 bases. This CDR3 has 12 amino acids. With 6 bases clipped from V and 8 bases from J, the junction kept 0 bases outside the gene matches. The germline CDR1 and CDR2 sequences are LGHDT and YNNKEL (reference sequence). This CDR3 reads CASRTGDSPLHF. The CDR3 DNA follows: TGTGCCAGCAGGACAGGGGATTCACCCCTCCACTTT.

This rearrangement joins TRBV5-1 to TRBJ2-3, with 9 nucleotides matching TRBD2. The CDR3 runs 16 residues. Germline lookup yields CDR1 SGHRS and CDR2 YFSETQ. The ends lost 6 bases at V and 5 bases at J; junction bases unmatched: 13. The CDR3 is CASTSFALAGRDTQYF. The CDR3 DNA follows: TGCGCCAGCACTTCTTTTGCCCTAGCGGGAAGAGATACGCAGTATTTT.

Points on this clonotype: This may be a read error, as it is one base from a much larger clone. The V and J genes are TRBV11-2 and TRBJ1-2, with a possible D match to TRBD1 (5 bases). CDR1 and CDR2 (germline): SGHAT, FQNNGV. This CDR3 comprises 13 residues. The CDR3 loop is CTSSLTKGPGYTF. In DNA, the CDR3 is TGTACCAGCAGCTTAACGAAGGGGCCTGGCTACACCTTC.

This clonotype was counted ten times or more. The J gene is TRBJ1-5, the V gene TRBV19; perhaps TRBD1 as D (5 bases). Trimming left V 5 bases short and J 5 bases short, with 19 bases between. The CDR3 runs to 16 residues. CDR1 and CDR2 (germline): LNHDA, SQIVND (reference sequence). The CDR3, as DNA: TGTGCCAGTAGTGATGCGTGGAACAGGCCGGATCAGCCCCAGCATTTT. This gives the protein CASSDAWNRPDQPQHF. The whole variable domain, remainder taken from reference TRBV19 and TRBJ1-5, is DGGITQSPKYLFRKEGQNVTLSCEQNLNHDAMYWYRQDPGQGLRLIYYSQIVNDFQKGDIAEGYSVSREKKESFPLTVTSAQKNPTAFYLCASSDAWNRPDQPQHFGDGTRLSIL.